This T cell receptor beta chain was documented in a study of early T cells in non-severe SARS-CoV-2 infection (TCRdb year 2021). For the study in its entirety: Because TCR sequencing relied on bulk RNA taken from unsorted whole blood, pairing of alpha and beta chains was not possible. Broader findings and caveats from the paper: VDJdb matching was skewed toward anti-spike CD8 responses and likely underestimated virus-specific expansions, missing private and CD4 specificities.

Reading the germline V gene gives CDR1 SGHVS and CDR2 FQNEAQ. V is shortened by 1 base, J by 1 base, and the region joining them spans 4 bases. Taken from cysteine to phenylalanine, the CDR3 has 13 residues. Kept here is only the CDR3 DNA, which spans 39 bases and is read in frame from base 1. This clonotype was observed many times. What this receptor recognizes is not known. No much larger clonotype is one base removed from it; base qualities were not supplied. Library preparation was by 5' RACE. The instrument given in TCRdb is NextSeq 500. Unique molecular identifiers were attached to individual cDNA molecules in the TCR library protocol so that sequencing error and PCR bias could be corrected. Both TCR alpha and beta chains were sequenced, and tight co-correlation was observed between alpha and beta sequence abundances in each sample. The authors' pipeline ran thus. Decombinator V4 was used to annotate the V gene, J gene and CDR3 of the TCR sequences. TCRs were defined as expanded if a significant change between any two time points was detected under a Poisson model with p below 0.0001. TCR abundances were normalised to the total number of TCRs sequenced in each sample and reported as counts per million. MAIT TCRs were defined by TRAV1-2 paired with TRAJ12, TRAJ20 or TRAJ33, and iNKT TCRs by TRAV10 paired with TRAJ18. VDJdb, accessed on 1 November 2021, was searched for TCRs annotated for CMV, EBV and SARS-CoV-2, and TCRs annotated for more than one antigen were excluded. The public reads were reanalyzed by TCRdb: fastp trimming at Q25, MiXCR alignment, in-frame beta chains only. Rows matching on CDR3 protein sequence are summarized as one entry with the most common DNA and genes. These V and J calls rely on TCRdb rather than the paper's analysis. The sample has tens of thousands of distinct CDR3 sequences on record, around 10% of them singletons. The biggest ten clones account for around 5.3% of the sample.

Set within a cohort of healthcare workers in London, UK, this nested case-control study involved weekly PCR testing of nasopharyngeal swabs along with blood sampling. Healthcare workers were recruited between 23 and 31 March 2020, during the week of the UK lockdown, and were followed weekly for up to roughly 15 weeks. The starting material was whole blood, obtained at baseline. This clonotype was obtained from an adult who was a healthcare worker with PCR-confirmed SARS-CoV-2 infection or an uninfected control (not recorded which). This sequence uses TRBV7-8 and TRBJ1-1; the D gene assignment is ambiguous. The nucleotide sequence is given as TGTGCCAGCAGCTTAGACACGAACACTGAAGCTTTCTTT. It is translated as CASSLDTNTEAFF.